This T cell receptor beta chain was observed in a study of T cells after yellow fever vaccination. TCRdb reprocessed the 5' RACE reads via MiXCR and lists one record per CDR3 protein. The sample holds 310,000 or so distinct CDR3 sequences; around 4% are singletons and the top ten take around 22%. CDR1 MNHEY and CDR2 SMNVEV come from the germline V gene (reference sequence). Trimming removed 3 bases from V and 4 bases from J; junction bases left unmatched: 5. The CDR3 spans 15 residues. This clonotype was found many times. Sequenced here: PBMCs, sampled on the day of the yellow fever booster vaccination. The receptor was derived from a man aged 18 to 29 who received the YFV17D yellow fever vaccine. V and J are TRBV27 and TRBJ2-3, with 9 bases identical to TRBD1. In DNA form, the CDR3 reads TGTGCCAGCAGTTTCCGGACAGGGGACCCAGATACGCAGTATTTT. Protein sequence: CASSFRTGDPDTQYF.